The T cell receptor (beta chain) under discussion was sequenced for a study of early T cells in non-severe SARS-CoV-2 infection (dated by TCRdb to the early 2020s). Concerning the study at large: Bulk RNA from unsorted whole blood was used for TCR sequencing, so alpha and beta chains could not be paired. The full study reports these points: Matching against VDJdb was skewed toward anti-spike CD8 responses, likely underestimated virus-specific expansions, and missed private and CD4 specificities.

Receptor libraries were prepared by 5' RACE. The run used a NextSeq 500. Unique molecular identifiers were attached to individual cDNA molecules in the TCR library protocol so that sequencing error and PCR bias could be corrected. Sequencing covered both TCR alpha and beta chains, and within each sample the abundances of alpha and beta sequences were tightly co-correlated. Per the source publication's procedure: Decombinator V4 was used to annotate the V gene, J gene and CDR3 of the TCR sequences. TCRs were defined as expanded if a significant change between any two time points was detected under a Poisson model with p below 0.0001. TCR abundances were normalised to the total number of TCRs sequenced per sample and were expressed as counts per million. MAIT TCRs were defined by TRAV1-2 paired with TRAJ12, TRAJ20 or TRAJ33, and iNKT TCRs by TRAV10 paired with TRAJ18. VDJdb, accessed 1 November 2021, was searched for CMV, EBV and SARS-CoV-2 annotated TCRs, excluding TCRs annotated for multiple antigens. TCRdb reprocessed the public reads (quality trimming at Q25 with fastp, clone calling with MiXCR) and kept in-frame beta chains. Entries are consolidated by CDR3 protein sequence, retaining the most common genes and DNA. These V and J calls derive from TCRdb rather than the authors' analysis. Counted in this sample were about 67,000 distinct CDR3 sequences; roughly 11% of them appeared once. 3.5% to 4% of the sample lies in the top ten.

Set within a cohort of healthcare workers in London, UK, this nested case-control study involved weekly PCR testing of nasopharyngeal swabs along with blood sampling. Healthcare workers were enrolled in the week of the UK lockdown, from 23 to 31 March 2020, and were followed every week for up to roughly 15 weeks. The germline V gene gives CDR1 as MDHEN and CDR2 as SYDVKM. V ends up 6 bases short and J 11 bases short, with an unmatched junction base count of 4. From the cysteine through the phenylalanine, the CDR3 covers 13 amino acids. Solely the CDR3 DNA is kept, with 39 bases framed from the first base. On this clonotype itself: This clone's antigen is unknown. Base qualities were left out, and no much larger clone turns up one base away.

The sequence is built from TRBV28 and TRBJ1-6, and TRBD1 aligns with 10 junction nucleotides. The sequence was collected from an adult who was a healthcare worker with PCR-confirmed SARS-CoV-2 infection or an uninfected control (not recorded which). Sequencing was performed on whole blood. The nucleotide sequence is TGTGCCAGCAGCCTGGACAGGGGGACACCCCTCCACTTT. It is translated as CASSLDRGTPLHF.